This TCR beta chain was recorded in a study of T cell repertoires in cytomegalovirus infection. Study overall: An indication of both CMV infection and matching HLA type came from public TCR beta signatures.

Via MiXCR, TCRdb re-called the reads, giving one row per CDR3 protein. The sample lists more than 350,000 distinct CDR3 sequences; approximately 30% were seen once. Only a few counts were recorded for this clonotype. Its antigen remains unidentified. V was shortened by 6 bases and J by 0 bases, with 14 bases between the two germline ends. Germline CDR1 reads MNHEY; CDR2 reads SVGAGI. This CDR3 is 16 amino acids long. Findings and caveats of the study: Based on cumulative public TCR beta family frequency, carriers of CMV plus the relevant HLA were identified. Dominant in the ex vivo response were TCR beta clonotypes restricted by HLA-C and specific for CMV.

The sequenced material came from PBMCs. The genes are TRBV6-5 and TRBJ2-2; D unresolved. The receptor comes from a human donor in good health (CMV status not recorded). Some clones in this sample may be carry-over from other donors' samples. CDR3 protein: CASRLRTGPNTGELFF. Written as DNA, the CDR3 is TGTGCCAGCAGATTAAGGACGGGTCCGAACACCGGGGAGCTGTTTTTT.